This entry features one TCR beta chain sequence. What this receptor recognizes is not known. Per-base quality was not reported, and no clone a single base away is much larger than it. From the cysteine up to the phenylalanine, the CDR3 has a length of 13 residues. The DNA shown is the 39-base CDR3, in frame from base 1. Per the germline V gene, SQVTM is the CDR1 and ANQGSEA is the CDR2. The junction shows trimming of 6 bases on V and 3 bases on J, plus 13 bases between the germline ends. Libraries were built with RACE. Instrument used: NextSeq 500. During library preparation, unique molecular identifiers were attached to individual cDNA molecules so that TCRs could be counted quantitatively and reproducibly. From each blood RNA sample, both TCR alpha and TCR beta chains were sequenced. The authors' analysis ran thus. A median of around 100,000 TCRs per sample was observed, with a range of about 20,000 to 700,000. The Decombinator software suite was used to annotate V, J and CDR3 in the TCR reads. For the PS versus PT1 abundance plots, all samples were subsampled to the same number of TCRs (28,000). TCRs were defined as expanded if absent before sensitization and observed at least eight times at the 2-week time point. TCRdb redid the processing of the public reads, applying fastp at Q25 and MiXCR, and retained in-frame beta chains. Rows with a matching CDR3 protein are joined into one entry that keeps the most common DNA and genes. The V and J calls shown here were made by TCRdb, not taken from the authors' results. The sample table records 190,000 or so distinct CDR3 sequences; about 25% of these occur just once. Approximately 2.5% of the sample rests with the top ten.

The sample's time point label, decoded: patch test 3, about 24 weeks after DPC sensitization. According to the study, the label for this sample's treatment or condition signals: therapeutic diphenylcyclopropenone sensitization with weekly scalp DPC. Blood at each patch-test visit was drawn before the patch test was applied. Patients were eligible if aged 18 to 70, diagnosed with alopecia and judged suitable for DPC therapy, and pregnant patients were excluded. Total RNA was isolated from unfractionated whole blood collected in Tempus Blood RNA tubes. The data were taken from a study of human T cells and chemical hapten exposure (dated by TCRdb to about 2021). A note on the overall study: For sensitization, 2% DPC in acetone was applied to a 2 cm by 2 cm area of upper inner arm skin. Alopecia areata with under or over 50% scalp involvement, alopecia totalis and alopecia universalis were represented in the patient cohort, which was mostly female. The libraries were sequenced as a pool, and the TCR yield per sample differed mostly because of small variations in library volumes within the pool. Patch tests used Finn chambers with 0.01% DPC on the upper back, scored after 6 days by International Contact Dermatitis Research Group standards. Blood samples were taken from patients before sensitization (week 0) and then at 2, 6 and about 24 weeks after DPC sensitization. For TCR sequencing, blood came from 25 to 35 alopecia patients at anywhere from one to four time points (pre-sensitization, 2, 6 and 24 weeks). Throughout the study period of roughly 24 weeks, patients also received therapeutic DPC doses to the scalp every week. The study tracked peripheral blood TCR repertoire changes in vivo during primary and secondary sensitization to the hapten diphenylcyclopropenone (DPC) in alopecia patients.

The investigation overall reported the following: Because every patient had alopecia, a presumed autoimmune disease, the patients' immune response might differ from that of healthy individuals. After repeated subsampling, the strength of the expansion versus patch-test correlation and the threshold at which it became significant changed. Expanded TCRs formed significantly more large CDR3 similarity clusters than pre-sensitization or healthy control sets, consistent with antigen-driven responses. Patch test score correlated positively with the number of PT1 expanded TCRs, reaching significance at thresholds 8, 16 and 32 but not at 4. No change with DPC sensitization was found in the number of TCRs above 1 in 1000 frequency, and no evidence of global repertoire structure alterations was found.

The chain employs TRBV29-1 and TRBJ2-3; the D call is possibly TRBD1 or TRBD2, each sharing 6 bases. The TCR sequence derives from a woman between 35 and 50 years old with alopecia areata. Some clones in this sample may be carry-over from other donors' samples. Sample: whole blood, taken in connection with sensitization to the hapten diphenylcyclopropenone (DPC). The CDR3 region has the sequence CSVGGGRTDTQYF. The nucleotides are TGCAGCGTAGGAGGGGGTAGGACAGATACGCAGTATTTT.